The clone carrying this T cell receptor (beta chain) was counted ten times or more. What was amplified from RNA transcripts were TCR beta CDR3 regions. An initial round of RT-PCR targeting the TCR CDR3 relied on the HTBI primer set. Via MiXCR, TCRdb re-called the multiplex PCR reads, giving one row per CDR3 protein. The table includes around 600,000 distinct CDR3 sequences, about 14% detected once. This entry belongs to a study of T cells in Graves' hyperthyroidism and ophthalmopathy. Study details: Peripheral blood was acquired at first diagnosis, ahead of any therapy whatsoever.

The germline gives CDR1 SEHNR, CDR2 FQNEAQ (reference sequence). Trimming pared 5 bases from V and 2 bases from J, leaving 13 bases between. The CDR3 is made up of 15 amino acids. Ophthalmopathy cases met thresholds of Clinical Activity Score at least 3, NOSPECS grade at least 4 and duration under 3 months. The source is a woman in her forties or fifties with Graves' ophthalmopathy. Sequencing was done on a sample of blood. This rearrangement joins TRBV7-9 to TRBJ2-1; perhaps TRBD2 as D (6 bases). CDR3 region: CASSLGGVPYNEQFF. The CDR3 DNA reads TGTGCCAGCAGCCTCGGGGGAGTACCCTACAATGAGCAGTTCTTC.